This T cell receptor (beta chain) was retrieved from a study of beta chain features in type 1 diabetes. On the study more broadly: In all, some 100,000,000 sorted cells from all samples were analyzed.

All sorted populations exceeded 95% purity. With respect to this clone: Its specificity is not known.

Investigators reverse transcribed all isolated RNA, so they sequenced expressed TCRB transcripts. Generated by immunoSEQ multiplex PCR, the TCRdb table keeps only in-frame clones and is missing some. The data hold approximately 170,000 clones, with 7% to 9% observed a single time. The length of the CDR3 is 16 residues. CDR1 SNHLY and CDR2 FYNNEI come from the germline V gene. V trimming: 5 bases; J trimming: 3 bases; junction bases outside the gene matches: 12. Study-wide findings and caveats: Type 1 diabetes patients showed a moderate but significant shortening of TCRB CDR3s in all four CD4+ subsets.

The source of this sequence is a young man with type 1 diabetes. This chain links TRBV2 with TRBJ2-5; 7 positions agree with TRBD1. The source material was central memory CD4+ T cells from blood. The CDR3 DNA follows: TGTGCCAGCAGTATTGGACAGGCCAGAGGGGAAGAGACCCAGTACTTC. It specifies CASSIGQARGEETQYF.